A selection of T cell receptor beta chains follows, all from one sample in a study of T cell changes during pregnancy in multiple sclerosis. Repertoires were generated with immunoSEQ multiplex PCR, while TCRdb's copy carries only in-frame clones and drops some. The repertoire holds around 110,000 clones, with about nine tenths as singletons. Sequencing was performed on peripheral blood, taken in the third trimester of pregnancy. The source is a female donor in good health, enrolled as a control in a pregnancy study. CDR3s include the opening cysteine and the closing phenylalanine or tryptophan. A D gene is named only where the DNA matches it firmly. Size tells how often a clone was seen (once, few, many) or the class of an expanded clone, and some rows leave it out.

D gene,V gene,CDR3 length,clone size,J gene,CDR3 DNA,CDR3 protein
NA,TRBV29-1,12,NA,TRBJ2-5,TGCAGCGTTGGGGGGGGGCGAGAGACCCAGTACTTC,CSVGGGRETQYF
TRBD1,TRBV6-5,15,NA,TRBJ2-2,TGTGCCAGCAGTTACGGGACAGGGGGGACCGGGGAGCTGTTTTTT,CASSYGTGGTGELFF
TRBD1,TRBV7-9,15,NA,TRBJ2-3,TGTGCCAGCAGCCTTACAGGGGGGAGCACAGATACGCAGTATTTT,CASSLTGGSTDTQYF
TRBD1,TRBV7-3,19,NA,TRBJ2-6,TGTGCCAGCAGCTTAGCCGGGACAGGGGGCAGTACTGGGGCCAACGTCCTGACTTTC,CASSLAGTGGSTGANVLTF
TRBD2,TRBV2,16,NA,TRBJ2-1,TGTGCCAGCAAGAGCACTAGCGGGGGGTCCTACAATGAGCAGTTCTTC,CASKSTSGGSYNEQFF
NA,TRBV25-1,13,NA,TRBJ1-2,TGTGCCAGCAGTGACCAGGGATGGTATGGCTACACCTTC,CASSDQGWYGYTF
NA,TRBV7-2,14,few,TRBJ1-1,TGTGCCAGCAGCACTTCGACAGGGAACACTGAAGCTTTCTTT,CASSTSTGNTEAFF
NA,TRBV19,12,once,TRBJ1-2,TGTGCCAGTGGCAGGGGAAATTATGGCTACACCTTC,CASGRGNYGYTF
TRBD1,TRBV5-1,15,NA,TRBJ1-2,TGCGCCAGCAGCTTGGTGTCTGCAGGGGGTTATGGCTACACCTTC,CASSLVSAGGYGYTF
TRBD2,TRBV9,16,NA,TRBJ2-5,TGTGCCAGCAGCGTAGGCGGACTAGCGGGGGAAGAGACCCAGTACTTC,CASSVGGLAGEETQYF
TRBD1,TRBV11-1,15,NA,TRBJ1-1,TGTGCCAGCAGCTATTCAAGACAGGGGTTCTCTGAAGCTTTCTTT,CASSYSRQGFSEAFF
TRBD1,TRBV7-3,14,NA,TRBJ1-6,TGTGCCAGCAGCTTCCGGGACAGCAATTCACCCCTCCACTTT,CASSFRDSNSPLHF
NA,TRBV5-1,16,once,TRBJ2-3,TGCGCCAGCAGCTTGAGGCGGGGTAGAGGCACAGATACGCAGTATTTT,CASSLRRGRGTDTQYF
NA,TRBV19,11,NA,TRBJ2-2,TGTGCCAGTGGTCGGACCGGGGAGCTGTTTTTT,CASGRTGELFF
TRBD1,TRBV9,14,NA,TRBJ1-1,TGTGCCAGCAGCGCGGGACAGATGAACACTGAAGCTTTCTTT,CASSAGQMNTEAFF
TRBD1,TRBV6-5,16,NA,TRBJ1-6,TGTGCCAGCAGTTACTCGTCAGGGGGTTATAATTCACCCCTCCACTTT,CASSYSSGGYNSPLHF
NA,TRBV5-8,12,once,TRBJ1-4,TGTGCCAGCAGCTACGATGAGGAAAAACTGTTTTTT,CASSYDEEKLFF
TRBD2,TRBV6-4,14,NA,TRBJ2-3,TGTGCCAGCAGTGAACTAGCGGGTCCAGATACGCAGTATTTT,CASSELAGPDTQYF
TRBD2,TRBV9,17,NA,TRBJ2-2,TGTGCCAGCAGCGTAGTTGCCGGGGGGGGAAGCACCGGGGAGCTGTTTTTT,CASSVVAGGGSTGELFF
TRBD1,TRBV19,16,NA,TRBJ1-2,TGTGCCAGTAACGCCCGAATGACAGGGGTTGTTATTGGCTACACCTTC,CASNARMTGVVIGYTF
TRBD2,TRBV5-1,15,NA,TRBJ2-2,TGCGCCAGCAGCTTATCGCTAGCGGGGGCCGGGGAGCTGTTTTTT,CASSLSLAGAGELFF
TRBD1,TRBV9,14,NA,TRBJ1-2,TGTGCCAGCAGCGTAGGGACAGGGGAATATGGCTACACCTTC,CASSVGTGEYGYTF
NA,TRBV21-1,18,NA,TRBJ2-5,TGTGCCAGCAGCACAGGCACTAGCGGGACTGCACGCCAAGAGACCCAGTACTTC,CASSTGTSGTARQETQYF